A selection of T cell receptor beta chains follows, all from one sample in a study of cytomegalovirus exposure and HLA in healthy donors. Assay used: immunoSEQ multiplex PCR; TCRdb lists only in-frame clones, some missing. The sample lists under 95,000 clones, approximately 91% occurring once. Sequencing input: PBMCs. These receptors all come from a man younger than 45 in good health and CMV-seronegative. The CDR3 runs from the conserved cysteine through the conserved F or W. A D gene is named only where the DNA matches it firmly. Where a row states a size, it is once, few, many or the class of an expanded clone; other rows omit it.

V: TRBV5-4
J: TRBJ2-5
D: TRBD2
size: once
DNA: TGTGCCAGCAGCTTGAATCCGGGACTAGCGGCCAAAGAGACCCAGTACTTC
CDR3: CASSLNPGLAAKETQYF

V: TRBV6-4
J: TRBJ1-1
D: NA
size: NA
DNA: TGTGCCAGCAGTCAGAAATCTAACACTGAAGCTTTCTTT
CDR3: CASSQKSNTEAFF

V: TRBV7-9
J: TRBJ2-1
D: NA
size: once
DNA: TGTGCCAGCAGCTTCACAGGGAATTTGAATGAGCAGTTCTTC
CDR3: CASSFTGNLNEQFF

V: TRBV19
J: TRBJ1-4
D: TRBD1
size: NA
DNA: TGTGCCAGTAGAAGAAACAGGGGTGAGGATGAAAAACTGTTTTTT
CDR3: CASRRNRGEDEKLFF

V: TRBV7-9
J: TRBJ2-7
D: NA
size: NA
DNA: TGTGCCAGCAGCCATGATCCAAGCGGTTATGGCTCCTACGAGCAGTACTTC
CDR3: CASSHDPSGYGSYEQYF

V: TRBV7-9
J: TRBJ1-5
D: NA
size: NA
DNA: TGTGCCAGCAGCTCGGGGGATCAGCCCCAGCATTTT
CDR3: CASSSGDQPQHF

V: TRBV21-1
J: TRBJ2-5
D: NA
size: NA
DNA: TGTGCCAGCAGCAAAAGATTCGGTGGTAGCGGGAGTGTGGAGACCCAGTACTTC
CDR3: CASSKRFGGSGSVETQYF

V: TRBV4-1
J: TRBJ1-4
D: NA
size: NA
DNA: TGCGCCAGCAGCCAAGAAGGGAGAACTAATGAAAAACTGTTTTTT
CDR3: CASSQEGRTNEKLFF

V: TRBV6-5
J: TRBJ2-3
D: TRBD2
size: few
DNA: TGTGCCAGCAGTCAGGGACTAGATAACACAGATACGCAGTATTTT
CDR3: CASSQGLDNTDTQYF

V: TRBV4-1
J: TRBJ1-2
D: NA
size: once
DNA: TGCGCCAGCAGCCAAGATGGCAGGGATTTGTGGCTACCCTTC
CDR3: CASSQDGRDLWLPF

V: TRBV5-1
J: TRBJ2-2
D: NA
size: NA
DNA: TGCGCCAGTGCTAGGGGGACGAACACCGGGGAGCTGTTTTTT
CDR3: CASARGTNTGELFF

V: TRBV13
J: TRBJ2-2
D: TRBD2
size: NA
DNA: TGTGCCAGCAGCTTAATAGTCAGTGGGCTAGCGGGTAACACCGGGGAGCTGTTTTTT
CDR3: CASSLIVSGLAGNTGELFF

V: TRBV5-1
J: TRBJ2-2
D: NA
size: NA
DNA: TGCGCCAGCAGCAGCAACCCGAACACCGGGGAGCTGTTTTTT
CDR3: CASSSNPNTGELFF

V: TRBV28
J: TRBJ2-3
D: TRBD1
size: NA
DNA: TGTGCCAGCAGTACTCGCGAAAGGGACCCGGGACAGGAGACAGATACGCAGTATTTT
CDR3: CASSTRERDPGQETDTQYF

V: TRBV29-1
J: TRBJ2-6
D: NA
size: NA
DNA: TGCAGCGTTGCAGGGCTATCCACCGGGGCCAACGTCCTGACTTTC
CDR3: CSVAGLSTGANVLTF

V: TRBV6-1
J: TRBJ2-1
D: TRBD1
size: NA
DNA: TGTGCCAGCAGTGAAAGGGACAGGGAAGTCGATGAGCAGTTCTTC
CDR3: CASSERDREVDEQFF

V: TRBV28
J: TRBJ2-3
D: TRBD2
size: once
DNA: TGTGCCAGCAGTCTTAGCGGGGGGGCGTCAGATACGCAGTATTTT
CDR3: CASSLSGGASDTQYF

V: TRBV29-1
J: TRBJ2-3
D: NA
size: NA
DNA: TGCAGCGTTGGCCTAGCCGGGAAGGCAGATACGCAGTATTTT
CDR3: CSVGLAGKADTQYF

V: TRBV7-3
J: TRBJ2-1
D: TRBD1
size: NA
DNA: TGTGCCAGCAGCTTTAAACAGGGGGAAGCTTACAATGAGCAGTTCTTC
CDR3: CASSFKQGEAYNEQFF

V: TRBV27
J: TRBJ1-5
D: NA
size: NA
DNA: TGTGCCAGCAGTCCGGGGGGGGGCTCTCAGCCCCAGCATTTT
CDR3: CASSPGGGSQPQHF

V: TRBV2
J: TRBJ2-2
D: TRBD2
size: NA
DNA: TGTGCCAGCAGGCAAGACACCCGGACTAGCGGCACCGGGGAGCTGTTTTTT
CDR3: CASRQDTRTSGTGELFF

V: TRBV5-1
J: TRBJ1-1
D: TRBD1
size: once
DNA: TGCGCCAGCAGCACGACCGGGACAGCAAACACTGAAGCTTTCTTT
CDR3: CASSTTGTANTEAFF

V: TRBV27
J: TRBJ2-2
D: TRBD1
size: NA
DNA: TGTGCCAGCAGTTCAAAACAGGGGGCCGGGGAGCTGTTTTTT
CDR3: CASSSKQGAGELFF

V: TRBV2
J: TRBJ2-5
D: NA
size: NA
DNA: TGTGCCAGCAGGGGGTCCTTCGGGGGAGTGATAGAGACCCAGTACTTC
CDR3: CASRGSFGGVIETQYF

V: TRBV7-2
J: TRBJ2-7
D: NA
size: NA
DNA: TGTGCCAGCAGCTTAGTGGGGCGCGAGAGCTACGAGCAGTACTTC
CDR3: CASSLVGRESYEQYF

V: TRBV9
J: TRBJ2-5
D: NA
size: NA
DNA: TGTGCCAGCAGCGTAGGCGGAAACCCCTCGGAGACCCAGTACTTC
CDR3: CASSVGGNPSETQYF

V: TRBV2
J: TRBJ2-3
D: NA
size: NA
DNA: TGTGCCAGCAGTGACAGATCTGGTGCCAGCACAGATACGCAGTATTTT
CDR3: CASSDRSGASTDTQYF

V: TRBV4-1
J: TRBJ2-5
D: TRBD2
size: once
DNA: TGCGCCAGCAGCAGAGTAGCGGGAGGAAGTCGAGAGACCCAGTACTTC
CDR3: CASSRVAGGSRETQYF

V: TRBV6-1
J: TRBJ1-4
D: TRBD1
size: NA
DNA: TGTGCCAGCAGTGCGAATCGACAGGGGTTTCGTGAAAAACTGTTTTTT
CDR3: CASSANRQGFREKLFF

V: TRBV7-8
J: TRBJ2-7
D: NA
size: NA
DNA: TGTGCCAGCAGCTTATATGACGAGCAGTACTTC
CDR3: CASSLYDEQYF

V: TRBV7-9
J: TRBJ1-2
D: TRBD1
size: NA
DNA: TGTGCCAGCAGCCCCGGACCAGGGGGCGCGGGCTATGGCTACACCTTC
CDR3: CASSPGPGGAGYGYTF

V: TRBV6-1
J: TRBJ1-1
D: NA
size: NA
DNA: TGTGCCAGCAGTTATGTTTTGAACACTGAAGCTTTCTTT
CDR3: CASSYVLNTEAFF

V: TRBV28
J: TRBJ2-5
D: TRBD2
size: NA
DNA: TGTGCCAGCAGTCCACTGGAGCGGGAGGGGTTAGAGACCCAGTACTTC
CDR3: CASSPLEREGLETQYF

V: TRBV5-8
J: TRBJ1-4
D: NA
size: NA
DNA: TGTGCCAGCAGCCCACCAGGACTTACTAATGAAAAACTGTTTTTT
CDR3: CASSPPGLTNEKLFF

V: TRBV5-4
J: TRBJ1-1
D: NA
size: NA
DNA: TGTGCCAGCAGGAAAACAGAGAACACTGAAGCTTTCTTT
CDR3: CASRKTENTEAFF

V: TRBV19
J: TRBJ2-2
D: TRBD1
size: NA
DNA: TGTGCCAGTAGTATGCTGGACAGGGACACCGGGGAGCTGTTTTTT
CDR3: CASSMLDRDTGELFF

V: TRBV7-8
J: TRBJ1-1
D: NA
size: NA
DNA: TGTGCCAGCAGCTCCCTACCGGGGTCAAAAGCTTTCTTT
CDR3: CASSSLPGSKAFF

V: TRBV6-5
J: TRBJ2-7
D: TRBD1
size: NA
DNA: TGTGCCAGCAGCCCGACAGGGAGCTCCTACGAGCAGTACTTC
CDR3: CASSPTGSSYEQYF

V: TRBV19
J: TRBJ2-7
D: TRBD1
size: NA
DNA: TGTGCCAGTACCCCCTCGGGACAGGGTTTTAACGAGCAGTACTTC
CDR3: CASTPSGQGFNEQYF

V: TRBV5-1
J: TRBJ2-7
D: NA
size: NA
DNA: TGCGCCAGCAGGCGGGACAGCCAAAGCACCTACGAGCAGTACTTC
CDR3: CASRRDSQSTYEQYF

V: TRBV2
J: TRBJ2-4
D: TRBD1
size: NA
DNA: TGTGCCAGCAGACTCGGACAGGGAGAATACTTC
CDR3: CASRLGQGEYF

V: TRBV5-4
J: TRBJ1-1
D: NA
size: NA
DNA: TGTGCCAGCAGCCTCGAGGGGGCTGAAGCTTTCTTT
CDR3: CASSLEGAEAFF

V: TRBV7-9
J: TRBJ1-4
D: NA
size: NA
DNA: TGTGCCAGCAGCTTTACACAGGGCTATAATGAAAAACTGTTTTTT
CDR3: CASSFTQGYNEKLFF

V: TRBV28
J: TRBJ2-7
D: NA
size: NA
DNA: TGTGCCAGCAGTTCCAACCACAGACGGTTAACCTACGAGCAGTACTTC
CDR3: CASSSNHRRLTYEQYF

V: TRBV5-5
J: TRBJ1-5
D: NA
size: NA
DNA: TGTGCCAGCAGCTTGGAATTGGGTGGGAGACAGCCCCAGCATTTT
CDR3: CASSLELGGRQPQHF

V: TRBV7-9
J: TRBJ2-7
D: NA
size: NA
DNA: TGTGCCAGCAGCTTAGTAGCGTACTCCTACGAGCAGTACTTC
CDR3: CASSLVAYSYEQYF

V: TRBV9
J: TRBJ2-2
D: TRBD1
size: NA
DNA: TGTGCCAGCAGTGCCGGGACAGAATACGGGGAGCTGTTTTTT
CDR3: CASSAGTEYGELFF

V: TRBV21-1
J: TRBJ2-6
D: NA
size: once
DNA: TGTGCCAGAAAAAACAGAGGAGGTATCCCGCGACGCCGGGTCTCTGGGGCCAACGTCCTGACTTTC
CDR3: CARKNRGGIPRRRVSGANVLTF

V: TRBV6-5
J: TRBJ1-2
D: NA
size: few
DNA: TGTGCCAGCAGTTACTCGAGTAGGGTAGCGGGAGGCTACACCTTC
CDR3: CASSYSSRVAGGYTF